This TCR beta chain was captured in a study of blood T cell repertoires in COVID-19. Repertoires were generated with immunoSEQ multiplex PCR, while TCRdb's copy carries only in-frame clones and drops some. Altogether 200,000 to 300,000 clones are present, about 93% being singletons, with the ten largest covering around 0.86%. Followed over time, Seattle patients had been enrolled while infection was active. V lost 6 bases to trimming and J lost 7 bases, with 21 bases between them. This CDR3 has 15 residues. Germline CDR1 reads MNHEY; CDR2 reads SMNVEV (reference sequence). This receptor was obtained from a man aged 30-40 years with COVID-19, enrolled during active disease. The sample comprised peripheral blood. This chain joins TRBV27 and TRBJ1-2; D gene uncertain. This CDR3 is CASSLVSGKLVGYTF. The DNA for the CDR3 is TGTGCCAGCAGCCTAGTTAGCGGGAAGTTGGTTGGCTACACCTTC.